The source of this TCR beta chain is a study of blood T cells in healthy people across ages. Across the whole study: Using template switching, researchers captured about one barcoded beta molecule for each two T cells. Study observations and caveats: Diversity estimates from one million T cells were considered underestimates. Among long-lived donors, naive CD4+ cells were more numerous and diversity higher than in aged donors.

On this clonotype: The target antigen is unknown. A much larger clone differs from this one at a single base, so this may be a read error.

CDR1 and CDR2 from the germline V gene are SGDLS and YYNGEE. The length of the CDR3 is 15 residues. A sample-barcoded 5' primer and a J-beta primer mix were used in a second PCR of about 7 to 11 cycles. A template-switch adaptor that had 12 random nucleotides put a tag on each cDNA molecule. MiXCR was run by TCRdb on the 5' RACE reads, yielding one entry per CDR3 protein. This sample has approximately 800,000 distinct CDR3 sequences; 30% to 45% occur once, and the top ten carry approximately 13%. Sequences were obtained from blood. The chain carries TRBV9 and TRBJ2-3; 9 bases map to TRBD2. This clonotype originated in a man between 18 and 29 years old in good health. Here the CDR3 reads CACSDSGGETDTQYF. The CDR3 region has the DNA TGTGCCTGCAGCGATAGCGGGGGCGAGACAGATACGCAGTATTTT.